The 24 T cell receptor beta chains in this list originate from one sample, sequenced in a study of T-cell reconstitution after alpha-beta-depleted transplantation in children. The TCRbeta library incorporated unique molecular identifiers. One entry per CDR3 protein results from TCRdb running MiXCR on the PCR reads. The sample gives about 27,000 distinct CDR3 sequences, roughly a sixth of which show up once; less than 45% is in the top ten. This material consisted of PBMCs, mostly from graft donor cells, taken 60 days after TCRalphabeta/CD19-depleted stem cell transplant. These receptors all come from a male patient between 2 and 10 years old who had a stem cell transplant for acute lymphoblastic leukemia, so the T cells may come from the graft donor.

The chain employs TRBV7-2 and TRBJ1-1, with no clear D. The germline gives CDR1 SGHTA, CDR2 FQGNSA. V lost 0 bases and J 6 bases, leaving 8 bases between the germline ends. The CDR3 has 13 amino acids. The CDR3 nucleotides are TGTGCCAGCAGCTTAGCGGGTGAAGCTGAAGCTTTCTTT. Its translation: CASSLAGEAEAFF.

This clonotype has ten or more counts. The chain recombines TRBV5-1 with TRBJ2-5; 7 nucleotides line up with TRBD2. V was clipped by 1 base and J by 1 base; unmatched bases: 4. The CDR3 sequence is 15 residues long. Germline loops: CDR1 SGHRS, CDR2 YFSETQ. CDR3 in DNA: TGCGCCAGCAGCTTGTCTACTAGCGCCCAAGAGACCCAGTACTTC. Translated, it gives CASSLSTSAQETQYF.

This clonotype occurred many times. The J gene is TRBJ1-2, the V gene TRBV7-2; D not resolved. Germline CDR1 reads SGHTA; CDR2 reads FQGNSA. This CDR3 has 13 amino acids. Trimming pared 2 bases from V and 6 bases from J, leaving 10 bases between. The CDR3 sequence: CASSLPVHDGYTF. The DNA of the CDR3 is TGTGCCAGCAGCTTACCGGTCCACGATGGCTACACCTTC. The whole variable domain, filled in from reference TRBV7-2 and TRBJ1-2, reads GAGVSQSPSNKVTEKGKDVELRCDPISGHTALYWYRQSLGQGLEFLIYFQGNSAPDKSGLPSDRFSAERTGGSVSTLTIQRTQQEDSAVYLCASSLPVHDGYTFGSGTRLTVV.

The chain carries TRBV12-3 or TRBV12-4 and TRBJ2-2; D may match TRBD1 or TRBD2 (7 bases each). Trimming removed 5 bases at V and 0 bases at J, with 16 bases between. The CDR3 extends over 17 amino acids. CDR3 nucleotides: TGTGCCAGCAGTCCCTTCGGGGGGACAGCGAACACCGGGGAGCTGTTTTTT. It yields the protein CASSPFGGTANTGELFF.

This clonotype was counted many times. This sequence joins TRBV4-3 and TRBJ1-1; unclear D gene. The germline gives CDR1 LGHNA, CDR2 YSLEER. Trimming cost V 0 bases and J 0 bases, with 8 bases left between them. The CDR3 spans 15 residues. In DNA form, the CDR3 reads TGCGCCAGCAGCCAAGAGACGGTGCTGAACACTGAAGCTTTCTTT. It specifies CASSQETVLNTEAFF.

The rearrangement uses TRBV5-1 and TRBJ1-3, with D possibly being TRBD1 (6 bases). The germline gives CDR1 SGHRS, CDR2 YFSETQ. The CDR3 sequence is 14 residues long. The germline V and J ends were trimmed by 2 bases and 2 bases, with 8 bases remaining between them. CDR3 protein: CASSLPGAGNTIYF. The CDR3 nucleotides are TGCGCCAGCAGCTTACCAGGGGCTGGAAACACCATATATTTT.

The chain combines TRBV10-2 with TRBJ2-7, with D uncertain. The CDR3 contains 14 residues. The germline gives CDR1 WSHSY, CDR2 SAAADI. The CDR3 is CVTAGPEYSYEQYF. CDR3 coding DNA: TGCGTCACAGCTGGTCCGGAGTACTCCTACGAGCAGTACTTC.

The chain links TRBV12-3 or TRBV12-4 to TRBJ1-6, with unresolved D. With 6 bases removed from V and 5 bases from J, the gap between germline ends came to 8 bases. The CDR3 contains 13 residues. The CDR3 is CASRDIDNSPLHF. The CDR3 DNA reads TGTGCCAGCAGGGATATCGATAATTCACCCCTCCACTTT.

The sample holds many counts of this clonotype. The rearrangement uses TRBV20-1 and TRBJ2-4; TRBD2 aligns across 7 bases. Trimming took 0 bases from V and 7 from J; bases not matched to a gene: 6. Germline CDR1 and CDR2: DFQATT and SNEGSKA (reference sequence). This CDR3 is 14 amino acids long. The CDR3 here is CSARDPDSGNIQYF. The DNA of the CDR3 is TGCAGTGCTAGAGATCCGGATAGCGGGAACATTCAGTACTTC.

This clonotype was counted a few times. CDR3 sequence reads: CASSLVGASSYNEQFF. The CDR3 bases are TGTGCCAGCAGCTTGGTGGGAGCAAGCTCCTACAATGAGCAGTTCTTC. The rearrangement joins TRBV5-5 to TRBJ2-1; possibly TRBD2 for D (5 bases). Trimming took 0 bases from V and 0 from J, leaving 10 bases between them. This CDR3 comprises 16 residues. Germline CDR1 SGHKS, CDR2 YYEKEE (reference sequence).

This clonotype was observed a handful of times. The CDR3 DNA is TGCGCCAGCATGGAGCAGCGGTGGAACACTGAAGCTTTCTTT. Translation gives CASMEQRWNTEAFF. The genes are TRBV5-1 and TRBJ1-1; D unclear. The germline V gene encodes CDR1 SGHRS and CDR2 YFSETQ. CDR3 length: 14 amino acids. Trimming pared 6 bases from V and 1 base from J, leaving 13 bases between.

In this sample, this clonotype turned up many times. J is TRBJ2-7 and V is TRBV12-3 or TRBV12-4; D unclear. Deletions cut 5 bases from V and 9 bases from J, with 14 bases between. The CDR3 is 12 residues long. The CDR3 bases are TGTGCCAGCAGTCCTCCGATCCGAACGCAGTACTTC. Its protein product is CASSPPIRTQYF.

This clonotype was seen only a few times. V gene TRBV24-1 combines with J gene TRBJ1-1; TRBD1 matches 10 bases. J was trimmed by 5 bases and V by 7 bases; bases with no gene match: 9. Germline CDR1 and CDR2: KGHDR and SFDVKD. CDR3 length: 15 residues. The CDR3 coding sequence is TGTGCCACCAGAGGGACAGGGGAAAGTAGTACTGAAGCTTTCTTT. As protein: CATRGTGESSTEAFF.

Regarding this clonotype: The junction departs from the called germline gene at one end, perhaps through a read error. The rearrangement links TRBV12-3 or TRBV12-4 to TRBJ2-1; 9 nucleotides match TRBD2. The length of the CDR3 is 17 residues. As DNA, the CDR3 is TGTGCCAGCAGCTTAGTCCTAGCGGGATTATCCTACAATGAGCAGTTCTTC. As protein: CASSLVLAGLSYNEQFF.

This clonotype occurred many times. V usage is TRBV28 and J usage is TRBJ2-2, with D tentatively TRBD1 (6 bases). CDR3 length: 14 residues. Germline lookup yields CDR1 MDHEN and CDR2 SYDVKM. V was cut by 6 bases and J by 2 bases, with 10 bases left in between. CDR3 loop: CASSSGANTGELFF. The CDR3 DNA is TGTGCCAGCAGCTCAGGGGCTAACACCGGGGAGCTGTTTTTT.

This clonotype was observed at least ten times. The J gene is TRBJ2-2, the V gene TRBV2; 11 nucleotides agree with TRBD2. CDR1 and CDR2 from the germline V gene are SNHLY and FYNNEI. With 6 bases clipped from V and 1 base from J, the junction kept 7 bases outside the gene matches. This CDR3 is built from 17 residues. The CDR3 spells CASRAGTSGMNTGELFF. As DNA, the CDR3 is TGTGCCAGCAGGGCCGGGACTAGCGGAATGAACACCGGGGAGCTGTTTTTT.

This clonotype has just a few counts. The rearrangement uses TRBV29-1 and TRBJ2-6; D call uncertain. V lost 4 bases, J lost 0 bases, and 4 bases lay in between. Germline V lookup: CDR1 SQVTM, CDR2 ANQGSEA. The CDR3 loop spans 13 amino acids. CDR3 region: CSVAHSGANVLTF. DNA for the CDR3: TGCAGCGTTGCTCACTCTGGGGCCAACGTCCTGACTTTC.

At least ten counts were recorded for this clonotype. The genes are TRBV12-3 or TRBV12-4 and TRBJ2-2; D possibly uses TRBD1 or TRBD2 (6 bases each). Trimming removed 7 bases at V and 4 bases at J, with 19 bases between. This CDR3 is built from 16 residues. The CDR3 spells CASILAGGPRTGELFF. CDR3 nucleotide sequence: TGTGCCAGCATCCTCGCTGGGGGGCCCCGCACCGGGGAGCTGTTTTTT.

The chain employs TRBV12-3 or TRBV12-4 and TRBJ2-1; 8 positions agree with TRBD1. V shed 3 bases and J 4 bases; nucleotides not matched to a gene: 2. This CDR3 region has 14 residues. The DNA for the CDR3 is TGTGCCAGCAGTTTCAGACAGGGGTACAATGAGCAGTTCTTC. Protein: CASSFRQGYNEQFF.

Ten or more counts support this clonotype. The chain links TRBV7-2 to TRBJ2-4, with D perhaps matching TRBD1 (6 bases). Germline CDR1 is SGHTA and CDR2 is FQGNSA. This CDR3 has 16 amino acids. The ends were cut back, 1 base at V and 0 bases at J, with 10 bases in the middle. The CDR3 DNA reads as TGTGCCAGCAGCTTAGAAGGGGGACAAGCCAAAAACATTCAGTACTTC. Its protein is CASSLEGGQAKNIQYF.

The genes are TRBV5-6 and TRBJ1-3; 8 bases fit TRBD1. Germline V gives CDR1 SGHDT, CDR2 YYEEEE. The ends lost 2 bases at V and 4 bases at J; junction bases unmatched: 8. CDR3 length equals 16 residues. CDR3 coding DNA: TGTGCCAGCAGCTTCAGAGTTTCAGGGGGCGGAAACACCATATATTTT. Amino acid sequence: CASSFRVSGGGNTIYF.

This sequence joins TRBV4-3 and TRBJ2-6; perhaps D is TRBD1 or TRBD2 (5 bases each). There are 18 residues in the CDR3. Germline V CDR1 and CDR2: LGHNA, YSLEER. Deletions cut 0 bases from V and 0 bases from J, with 12 bases between. CDR3 residues: CASSQDAGAPSGANVLTF. The CDR3 coding sequence is TGCGCCAGCAGCCAAGATGCCGGGGCCCCCTCTGGGGCCAACGTCCTGACTTTC.

The chain joins TRBV28 to TRBJ2-1; tentative D call: TRBD2 (6 bases). The ends were cut back, 6 bases at V and 0 bases at J, with 12 bases in the middle. Germline CDR1 and CDR2: MDHEN and SYDVKM. This CDR3 has 15 residues. DNA of the CDR3: TGTGCCAGCAGGGTGGTGCGGGGCTCCTACAATGAGCAGTTCTTC. It codes for CASRVVRGSYNEQFF.

The J gene is TRBJ1-2, the V gene TRBV6-4, with TRBD1 matching 9 bases. This CDR3 has 16 amino acids. The V gene's germline CDR1 is MRHNA and CDR2 SNTAGT. V lost 1 base to trimming and J lost 6 bases; unmatched junction nucleotides: 9. The CDR3 loop is CASSDFYRDREDGYTF. The CDR3 nucleotides read TGTGCCAGCAGTGACTTCTACCGGGACAGGGAAGATGGCTACACCTTC.